Below are 27 T cell receptor beta chains sequenced from a single sample in a study of metastatic and nonmetastatic thyroid tumors. All patients reached thyroid surgery having received no treatment beforehand. TCRdb ran MiXCR on the PCR reads. Of roughly 58,000 clones listed, just over 4% were seen once; the top ten hold approximately 20%. The material sequenced was blood. The receptors come from a female donor with papillary thyroid cancer or a benign thyroid nodule (not recorded which). Some clones in this sample may be carry-over from other donors' samples.

This clone was seen at least ten times. The chain carries TRBV2 and TRBJ2-1; TRBD1 matches at 8 bases. CDR3 length: 13 amino acids. V shed 5 bases, J shed 9 bases, and the junction held 6 bases outside the gene matches. Per germline, CDR1 SNHLY and CDR2 FYNNEI. The CDR3 DNA follows: TGTGCCAGCAGTCGGACAGGGTGGGGTGAGCAGTTCTTC. Its protein product is CASSRTGWGEQFF.

This clone was found many times. V gene TRBV4-2 combines with J gene TRBJ1-3, with D possibly TRBD1 on 5 matching bases. CDR1 and CDR2 (germline): LGHNA, YNFKEQ. The CDR3 is 15 residues long. Trimming removed 0 bases from V and 4 bases from J, with 10 bases in between. For the CDR3, the DNA is TGTGCCAGCAGCCAAGACAGGGTTAAGGGAAACACCATATATTTT. Protein: CASSQDRVKGNTIYF.

This clone came up a few times. One base away lies a much larger clone, so this may be a sequencing read error. The rearrangement links TRBV3-1 to TRBJ2-4, with a possible D match to TRBD1 (5 bases). The CDR3 loop spans 15 amino acids. Germline assignment: CDR1 LGHDT and CDR2 YNNKEL (reference sequence). CDR3 loop: CACSQGIQVLNIQYF. The CDR3 nucleotides are TGTGCCTGCAGCCAGGGTATTCAGGTATTGAACATTCAATACTTC.

A few counts support this clone. This chain uses TRBV20-1 with TRBJ2-1; a weak D match, TRBD1 (6 bases). This CDR3 has 15 amino acids. The V end lost 0 bases, the J end lost 8 bases, and 17 bases lay between the germline ends. Germline values: CDR1 DFQATT, CDR2 SNEGSKA (reference sequence). The CDR3 is CSARDPSRGFDEQFF. For the CDR3, the DNA is TGCAGTGCTAGAGACCCTAGTAGGGGGTTCGATGAGCAGTTCTTC.

The table lists this clone with many counts. The chain uses TRBV5-6 and TRBJ2-7; D might be TRBD2 (5 bases). V shed 5 bases and J shed 3 bases, with 18 bases lying between them. CDR3 length: 15 amino acids. Germline V gene data show CDR1 as SGHDT and CDR2 as YYEEEE. CDR3 in amino acids: CASSHQRVLNYEQYF. Written as DNA, the CDR3 is TGTGCCAGCAGTCACCAGAGGGTCCTCAACTACGAGCAGTACTTC. Full variable domain (missing parts from reference TRBV5-6 and TRBJ2-7): DAGVTQSPTHLIKTRGQQVTLRCSPKSGHDTVSWYQQALGQGPQFIFQYYEEEERQRGNFPDRFSGHQFPNYSSELNVNALLLGDSALYLCASSHQRVLNYEQYFGPGTRLTVT.

This clone was seen repeatedly, ten times or more. This chain connects TRBV5-1 to TRBJ1-4; weak D call: TRBD1 (6 bases). V was trimmed by 0 bases and J by 3 bases, leaving 6 bases between them. The CDR3 loop spans 14 amino acids. Germline CDR1 and CDR2: SGHRS and YFSETQ. This chain's CDR3 is CASSLDRANEKLFF. The CDR3 bases are TGCGCCAGCAGCTTGGACAGGGCTAATGAAAAACTGTTTTTT.

This clone was picked up a small number of times. One base away lies a much larger clone, so this may be a sequencing read error. V usage is TRBV15 and J usage is TRBJ2-4, with 7 positions matching TRBD1. This CDR3 comprises 14 residues. The V gene's germline CDR1 is LNHNV and CDR2 YYDKDF (reference sequence). This CDR3 is CATRRDLEGAIQYF. Written as DNA, the CDR3 is TGTGCCACCAGGAGAGATCTCGAGGGGGCGATTCAGTACTTC.

This clone came up many times. J is TRBJ2-1 and V is TRBV6-2 or TRBV6-3; D is unresolved. CDR3 length: 16 amino acids. Germline V gene sequence: CDR1 MNHEY, CDR2 SVGEGT. The V gene lost 2 bases and the J gene lost 6 bases, with 17 bases spanning the gap. CDR3 residues: CASSYDDSNLGNEQFF. The CDR3 DNA is TGTGCCAGCAGTTACGACGACTCCAATCTGGGCAATGAGCAGTTCTTC.

This clone showed up many times. This CDR3 is also generated by other DNA sequences in the sample. The rearrangement links TRBV7-8 to TRBJ2-5, with D unclear. There are 13 residues in the CDR3. Trimming shortened V by 1 base and J by 2 bases, and 5 bases separated the two germline ends. Looked up from germline, CDR1 is SGHVS and CDR2 is FQNEAQ. The CDR3 DNA sequence: TGTGCCAGCAGCTTAGAGTTACAAGAGACCCAGTACTTC. This gives the protein CASSLELQETQYF.

This clone has a count of ten or more. The chain employs TRBV28 and TRBJ2-5; 7 bases match TRBD2. The CDR3 length is 15 residues. The trim removed 8 bases at V and 2 bases at J, leaving 11 bases unmatched. CDR1 and CDR2 from the germline V gene are MDHEN and SYDVKM. The CDR3 reads CASAPPTGGQETQYF. CDR3 nucleotide sequence: TGTGCCAGCGCGCCACCCACGGGGGGACAAGAGACCCAGTACTTC.

This clone was seen at least ten times. This sequence may be a read error, since a much larger clone differs from it by one base. The sample has other DNA sequences that encode this CDR3 too. CDR3 region: CASSLGGLAEYNEQFF. The CDR3 DNA follows: TGCGCCAGCAGCTTGGGAGGACTAGCGGAGTACAATGAGCAGTTCTTC. The chain joins TRBV5-1 to TRBJ2-1; 10 nucleotides agree with TRBD2. After removal of 0 bases from V and 4 bases from J, the junction contained 4 bases not matched to a gene. The CDR3 has 16 residues. Germline V lookup: CDR1 SGHRS, CDR2 YFSETQ.

This clone has a count of ten or more. The chain has TRBV7-9 and TRBJ1-4; TRBD1 is a possible D gene (6 bases). The germline V gene has CDR1 SEHNR and CDR2 FQNEAQ (reference sequence). The V gene lost 0 bases and the J gene lost 4 bases, with 9 bases spanning the gap. The CDR3 covers 15 residues. The CDR3: CASSLATGLNEKLFF. CDR3 nucleotides: TGTGCCAGCAGCTTAGCGACAGGCCTTAATGAAAAACTGTTTTTT.

The V call is TRBV6-1, the J call TRBJ1-4; weak D call: TRBD1 (6 bases). CDR1 is MNHNS and CDR2 is SASEGT in the germline V gene. V was shortened by 0 bases and J by 4 bases, with 9 bases between the two germline ends. The CDR3 extends over 15 amino acids. The CDR3 DNA is TGTGCCAGCAGTGAAGCGGGAGGGGGTAATGAAAAACTGTTTTTT. Translation gives CASSEAGGGNEKLFF.

This clone was detected only a few times. The rearrangement joins TRBV6-4 to TRBJ2-1; 9 bases align to TRBD2. Germline CDR1 and CDR2: MRHNA and SNTAGT. J gave up 4 bases and V 3 bases, and 4 bases lay outside the gene matches. The length of the CDR3 is 15 residues. The CDR3 nucleotides are TGTGCCAGCAGTGAGTTAGCGGGGGAATACAATGAGCAGTTCTTC. This sequence encodes CASSELAGEYNEQFF.

This clone has at least ten counts. The V call is TRBV5-1, the J call TRBJ2-1; 7 positions match TRBD2. The CDR3 consists of 15 residues. The V gene end was trimmed by 4 bases and the J gene end by 7 bases; junction bases not matched to a gene: 11. The germline V gene has CDR1 SGHRS and CDR2 YFSETQ. This chain's CDR3 is CASSPASGADNEQFF. The CDR3 DNA is TGCGCCAGCAGCCCCGCCAGCGGGGCGGATAATGAGCAGTTCTTC.

This clone was counted only a few times. The CDR3 is CASSFEEAGGINEQFF. The CDR3 nucleotides read TGTGCCAGCAGTTTTGAGGAAGCGGGAGGGATCAATGAGCAGTTCTTC. This chain uses TRBV28 with TRBJ2-1; 10 nucleotides agree with TRBD2. CDR1 and CDR2 from the germline V gene are MDHEN and SYDVKM. The CDR3 length is 16 residues. V lost 3 bases to trimming and J lost 6 bases; unmatched junction nucleotides: 8.

Ten or more counts support this clone. The chain employs TRBV7-6 and TRBJ2-1; TRBD2 matches 7 bases. Germline CDR1 and CDR2: SGHVS and FNYEAQ. The CDR3 is 17 residues long. With V trimmed by 1 base and J by 0 bases, 6 bases remained unmatched. CDR3 coding DNA: TGTGCCAGCAGCTTAGTGGCGGGAGCCAGCTCCTACAATGAGCAGTTCTTC. This sequence encodes CASSLVAGASSYNEQFF.

Ten or more counts support this clone. The chain carries TRBV6-1 and TRBJ2-7; a possible D gene is TRBD2 (5 bases). Trimming took 5 bases from V and 1 from J, leaving 15 bases between them. The CDR3 spans 15 residues. Germline V gives CDR1 MNHNS, CDR2 SASEGT. The CDR3 region has the DNA TGTGCCAGCAGTTACGGCGGAGGATGGTCCTACGAGCAGTACTTC. Protein sequence: CASSYGGGWSYEQYF.

This clone was observed many times. Other DNA sequences of this sample code for an identical CDR3. The CDR3 loop is CASSEGTSGSYEQYF. CDR3 bases: TGTGCCAGCAGTGAAGGGACTAGCGGGAGTTACGAGCAGTACTTC. The chain carries TRBV6-1 and TRBJ2-7; TRBD2 aligns across 13 bases. The germline gives CDR1 MNHNS, CDR2 SASEGT. The CDR3 extends over 15 amino acids. Trimming at V came to 1 base and at J to 4 bases, leaving 1 base not matched to a gene.

The chain uses TRBV10-3 and TRBJ1-5; D gene ambiguous. Germline values: CDR1 ENHRY, CDR2 SYGVKD. V was trimmed by 8 bases and J by 0 bases, leaving 5 bases between them. The CDR3 contains 12 residues. The CDR3 DNA follows: TGTGCCATCTCCAATAGCAATCAGCCCCAGCATTTT. Protein sequence: CAISNSNQPQHF.

The rearrangement uses TRBV3-1 and TRBJ2-6; 8 nucleotides match TRBD1. V lost 3 bases to trimming and J lost 3 bases; unmatched junction nucleotides: 1. CDR1 is LGHDT and CDR2 is YNNKEL in the germline V gene (reference sequence). This CDR3 spans 15 amino acids. As DNA, the CDR3 is TGTGCCAGCAGCCAGACAGGGGTTGGGGCCAACGTCCTGACTTTC. Encoded protein: CASSQTGVGANVLTF. The full variable domain, in which reference TRBV3-1 and TRBJ2-6 provide the parts outside the CDR3, is DTAVSQTPKYLVTQMGNDKSIKCEQNLGHDTMYWYKQDSKKFLKIMFSYNNKELIINETVPNRFSPKSPDKAHLNLHINSLELGDSAVYFCASSQTGVGANVLTFGAGSRLTVL.

This clone was counted between two and nine times. This rearrangement joins TRBV28 to TRBJ1-2; a weak D match, TRBD1 (5 bases). Germline values: CDR1 MDHEN, CDR2 SYDVKM. This CDR3 region has 13 residues. Trimming pared 7 bases from V and 2 bases from J, leaving 11 bases between. Written as DNA, the CDR3 is TGTGCCAGCAATACGGGGGGGAACTATGGCTACACCTTC. As protein: CASNTGGNYGYTF.

The CDR3 loop reads CASSSRGAGLAGIETQYF. The CDR3 DNA reads TGTGCCAGCAGCTCTCGAGGGGCGGGACTAGCTGGAATAGAGACCCAGTACTTC. The chain carries TRBV7-6 and TRBJ2-5, with TRBD2 matching over 9 bases. Germline V CDR1 and CDR2: SGHVS, FNYEAQ. The V segment lost 4 bases and the J segment 4 bases; nucleotides outside the gene matches: 16. CDR3 length: 18 amino acids.

V and J are TRBV18 and TRBJ2-7, with D tentatively TRBD2 (5 bases). The CDR3 is made up of 12 amino acids. CDR1 is KGHSH, CDR2 LQKENI, per germline. Trimming left V 5 bases short and J 4 bases short, with 9 bases between. CDR3 in DNA: TGTGCCAGCTCAGGGAGCCGATACGAGCAGTACTTC. Protein product: CASSGSRYEQYF.

This clone was detected many times. The rearrangement uses TRBV3-1 and TRBJ2-1, with 9 positions matching TRBD2. From germline, CDR1 is LGHDT and CDR2 YNNKEL (reference sequence). The CDR3 runs 15 residues. With V trimmed by 6 bases and J by 4 bases, 7 bases remained unmatched. The CDR3 reads CASREGLAIYNEQFF. The CDR3 DNA sequence: TGTGCCAGCAGGGAAGGACTAGCGATATACAATGAGCAGTTCTTC.

This clone was recorded many times. The rearrangement links TRBV24-1 to TRBJ2-3; D could derive from TRBD1 or TRBD2 (5 bases each). V lost 2 bases and J 4 bases, leaving 18 bases between the germline ends. Looked up from germline, CDR1 is KGHDR and CDR2 is SFDVKD. The CDR3 contains 17 residues. Here the CDR3 DNA reads TGTGCCACCAGTGATTCCCCGGGGCCTCCGGGCTCAGATACGCAGTATTTT. Its translation is CATSDSPGPPGSDTQYF.

The table lists this clone with many counts. The V call is TRBV11-3, the J call TRBJ1-6, with 8 bases that match TRBD1. Germline V CDR1 and CDR2: SGHNT, YENEEA. After removal of 5 bases from V and 0 bases from J, the junction contained 3 bases not matched to a gene. This CDR3 region has 16 residues. In nucleotides, the CDR3 is TGTGCCAGCAGCCGCGGACAGGGCTCCTATAATTCACCCCTCCACTTT. As protein: CASSRGQGSYNSPLHF.